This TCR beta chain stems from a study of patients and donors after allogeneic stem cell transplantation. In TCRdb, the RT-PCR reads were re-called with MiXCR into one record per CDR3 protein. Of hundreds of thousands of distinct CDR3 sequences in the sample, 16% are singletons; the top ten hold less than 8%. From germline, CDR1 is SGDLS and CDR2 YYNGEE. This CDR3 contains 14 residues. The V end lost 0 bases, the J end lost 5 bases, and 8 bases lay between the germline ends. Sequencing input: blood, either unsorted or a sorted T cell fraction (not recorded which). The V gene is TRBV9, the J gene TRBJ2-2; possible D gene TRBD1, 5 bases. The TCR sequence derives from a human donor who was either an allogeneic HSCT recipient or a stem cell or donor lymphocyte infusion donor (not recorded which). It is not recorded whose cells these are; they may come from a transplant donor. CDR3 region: CASSVDQGTGELFF. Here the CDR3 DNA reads TGTGCCAGCAGCGTAGACCAGGGAACCGGGGAGCTGTTTTTT.